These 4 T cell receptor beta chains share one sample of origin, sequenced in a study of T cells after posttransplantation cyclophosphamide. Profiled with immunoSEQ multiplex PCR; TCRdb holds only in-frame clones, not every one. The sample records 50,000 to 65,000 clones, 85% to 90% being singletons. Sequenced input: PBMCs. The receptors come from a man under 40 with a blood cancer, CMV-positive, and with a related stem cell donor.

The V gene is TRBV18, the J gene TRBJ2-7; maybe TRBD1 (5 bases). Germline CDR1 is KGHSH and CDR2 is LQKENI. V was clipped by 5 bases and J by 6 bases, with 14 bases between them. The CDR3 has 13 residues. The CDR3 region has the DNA TGTGCCAGCTCAGAACAGGTTTGGGCCGAGCAGTACTTC. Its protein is CASSEQVWAEQYF.

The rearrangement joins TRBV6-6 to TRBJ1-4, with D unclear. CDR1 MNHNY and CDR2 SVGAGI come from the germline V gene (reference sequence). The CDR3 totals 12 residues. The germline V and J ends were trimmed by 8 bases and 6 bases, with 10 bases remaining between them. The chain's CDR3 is CASGERDEKLFF. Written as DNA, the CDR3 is TGTGCCAGCGGGGAGAGAGATGAAAAACTGTTTTTT.

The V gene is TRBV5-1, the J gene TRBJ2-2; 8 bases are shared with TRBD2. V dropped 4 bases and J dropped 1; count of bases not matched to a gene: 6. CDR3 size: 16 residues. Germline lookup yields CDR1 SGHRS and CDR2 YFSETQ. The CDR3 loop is CASSTSGSGNTGELFF. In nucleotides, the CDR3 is TGCGCCAGCAGCACCAGCGGGAGTGGGAACACCGGGGAGCTGTTTTTT.

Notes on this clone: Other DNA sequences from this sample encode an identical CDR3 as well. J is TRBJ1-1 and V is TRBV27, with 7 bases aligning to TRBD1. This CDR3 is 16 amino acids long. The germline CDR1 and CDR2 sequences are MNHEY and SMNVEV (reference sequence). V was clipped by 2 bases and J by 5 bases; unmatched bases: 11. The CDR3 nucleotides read TGTGCCAGCAGTTTAGGGACCGGGACAGCATTTACTGAAGCTTTCTTT. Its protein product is CASSLGTGTAFTEAFF.